The entry below describes one TCR beta chain. What this receptor recognizes is not known. No base qualities exist here, and no much larger clone lies one base off it. The CDR3 sequence holds 15 residues, the cysteine and phenylalanine included. The read is trimmed to its CDR3 DNA, 45 bases read in frame from base 1. The germline V gene gives CDR1 as MDHEN and CDR2 as SYDVKM. Trimmed from V: 4 bases; trimmed from J: 6 bases; junction bases lacking a gene match: 5. These data belong to a study of T cell responses to AZD1222 COVID-19 vaccine (dated by TCRdb to about 2021). As for the study more broadly: AZD1222 recipients whose second dose came at about 4 weeks and those whose second dose came at about 12 weeks were combined into one group, since spike-specific TCR depth and breadth did not differ between the two schedules. A total of 233 trial participants underwent TCR sequencing, of whom about 200 had received two doses of AZD1222 and some 25 had received two doses of the MenACWY control vaccine. Enrollment into the trials was organized by age into subgroups of 18-55, 56-69 and 70-plus years, and those subgroups contained roughly 150, 30 and 60 TCR-sequenced participants, respectively.

What the study reported, not specific to this receptor: Because no day 14 peak-response samples were available, repertoires were characterized only after the peak T cell response. Most participants were white British and females outnumbered males, and the authors suggested that clonal diversity may have been underestimated. In the small 56-69-year group, the increase in depth fell short of significance, most likely because of low power. Reportedly, almost half of the unique spike-specific TCRs recognized epitopes lying outside the regions that are mutated in the B.1.351 and B.1.1.7 variants. Only six AZD1222 recipients were SARS-CoV-2 seropositive at baseline, limiting conclusions about previously exposed vaccinees. Spike-specific TCR breadth and depth rose significantly after two AZD1222 doses compared with day 0 and with MenACWY recipients. CD4 TCRs associated with the vaccine covered the entire spike protein, and the dominant responses were in regions 160-218 and 743-854.

The time point label, read with the paper, signifies: baseline before first vaccination. Vaccinee samples were obtained from the UK trials COV001 and COV002, which included a single-blind randomized controlled phase 2/3 trial of AZD1222 (ChAdOx1 nCoV-19) in healthy adults. For TCRbeta chain sequencing, PBMC samples from trial participants were taken at day 0 and at day 28 after the second dose. The CDR3 regions of human TCRbeta chains were analyzed by immunosequencing. On the study's bioinformatics: Repertoire TCRs were matched against a reference library of SARS-CoV-2-specific TCRs generated with the MIRA antigen-specificity platform. Breadth was defined as the fraction of unique TCRs that were SARS-CoV-2-associated. Depth was defined as the fraction of total T cells that were SARS-CoV-2-associated. Using the MIRA data, each spike-specific TCR was assigned both to the spike region to which the TCR was reactive and to a CD4 or CD8 class. Log10-transformed breadth and depth values were compared by one-way ANOVA with Sidak's multiple comparisons tests. TCRdb carries this immuneACCESS record with in-frame sequences only. Its versions omit some clonotypes, under half of them owing to an unresolved V gene in the studies checked, with the rest unexplained. The DNA was the basis for D and trimming; V, J and clone size are from that table. This sample has roughly 120,000 clones in its table, and 93% of those were observed once. In total, the top ten clones hold just under 3% of the sample.

Sequenced here: peripheral blood, sampled on day 0 of AZD1222 vaccination. The chain is assembled from TRBV28 and TRBJ1-3, and 11 bases in between align with TRBD1. The sequence was obtained from an adult in good health. The nucleotide sequence reads as follows: TGTGCCAGCAGTTCCCGGACAGGGGGCGAAAACACCATATATTTT. Its translation is CASSSRTGGENTIYF.